A selection of T cell receptor beta chains follows, all from one sample in a study of beta chain features in type 1 diabetes. The repertoire was sequenced with immunoSEQ multiplex PCR; TCRdb's copy has only in-frame clones and lacks some. The data contain about 620,000 clones, roughly 16% of them seen just once; the ten biggest clones take up 0.07% to 0.095%. Input material: naive CD4+ T cells from blood. The receptors were sampled from a man between 18 and 29 years old in good health. Both conserved end residues are part of each CDR3. Each record gives: D gene, V gene, J gene, clone size, CDR3 DNA, CDR3 protein. D genes are given only for firm matches. Clone size, where shown, is once, few, many, or a class for clones that have expanded.

>.|TRBV30|TRBJ1-2|.
TGTGCCTGGAGTGTAGGTGGGCAGGGCGGAGGCTACACCTTC
CAWSVGGQGGGYTF
>TRBD1|TRBV6-5|TRBJ1-5|.
TGTGCCAGCAGCGCTAGACAGGGGGGCAAGCAGCCCCAGCATTTT
CASSARQGGKQPQHF
>.|TRBV7-9|TRBJ2-7|few
TGTGCCAGCAGCTTAGCGCTTCGGGGCCCCTACGAGCAGTACTTC
CASSLALRGPYEQYF
>.|TRBV18|TRBJ1-1|few
TGTGCCAGCTCACCACAGTCACAGAACACTGAAGCTTTCTTT
CASSPQSQNTEAFF
>.|TRBV2|TRBJ2-5|.
TGTGCCAGCAGTGAGAAGGACAGACAAGAGACCCAGTACTTC
CASSEKDRQETQYF
>TRBD1|TRBV5-1|TRBJ2-2|few
TGCGCCAGCAGCCTTGGACAGGGGAACACCGGGGAGCTGTTTTTT
CASSLGQGNTGELFF
>.|TRBV5-4|TRBJ1-4|.
TGTGCCAGCAGAACCGGACCTTTTGGAAATGAAAAACTGTTTTTT
CASRTGPFGNEKLFF
>.|TRBV7-8|TRBJ2-2|.
TGTGCCAGCAGCTTACTAGCGAACACCGGGGAGCTGTTTTTT
CASSLLANTGELFF
>.|TRBV30|TRBJ1-2|.
TGTGCCTGGAGTATGGCACGGGCGAACTATGGCTACACCTTC
CAWSMARANYGYTF
>.|TRBV7-3|TRBJ2-1|.
TGTGCCAGCAGCTTTTCTTCCGGGCGCAGGAATGAGCAGTTCTTC
CASSFSSGRRNEQFF
>TRBD1|TRBV29-1|TRBJ1-1|few
TGCAGCACAGACAGGGGTTGGACTGAAGCTTTCTTT
CSTDRGWTEAFF